The 4 T cell receptor beta chains listed next were all sequenced from one sample in a study of cytomegalovirus exposure and HLA in healthy donors. The PCR used 60 Vbeta and 13 Jbeta primers. TCRdb's copy holds only in-frame clones and misses some; the assay was immunoSEQ multiplex PCR. The table has 100,000 to 120,000 clones, around 80% seen once. Material for sequencing was PBMCs. These receptors were taken from a man between 18 and 29 years old in good health and CMV-seronegative.

In this sample, this clone turned up once. DNA of the CDR3: TGCGCCAGCAGCTTCCAACAGGGGCCGAACACTGAAGCTTTCTTT. Translating it yields CASSFQQGPNTEAFF. The chain uses TRBV5-1 and TRBJ1-1; 7 positions match TRBD1. V was clipped by 2 bases and J by 1 base; unmatched bases: 5. The CDR3 covers 15 residues. The germline gives CDR1 SGHRS, CDR2 YFSETQ.

The chain joins TRBV7-2 to TRBJ1-1; D not resolved. CDR3 length: 13 residues. The V end lost 2 bases, the J end lost 0 bases, and 4 bases lay between the germline ends. Germline-derived CDR1 and CDR2 are SGHTA and FQGNSA. This CDR3 is CASSLILNTEAFF. The CDR3 DNA reads TGTGCCAGCAGCTTAATCTTGAACACTGAAGCTTTCTTT.

V usage is TRBV14 and J usage is TRBJ2-7, with 12 nucleotides matching TRBD1. This CDR3 has 17 amino acids. Germline-derived CDR1 and CDR2 are SGHDN and FVKESK. V was pared by 5 bases and J by 1 base, with 9 bases of the junction left unmatched. The CDR3 DNA reads as TGTGCCAGCAGCGGCGGGACAGGGGGCTATTTTTCCTACGAGCAGTACTTC. Its translation: CASSGGTGGYFSYEQYF.

The chain is built from TRBV29-1 and TRBJ2-1, with D possibly TRBD2 on 5 matching bases. The CDR3 has 15 amino acids. Trimming took off 8 bases at V and 5 bases at J, with 22 bases between the two ends. Germline V gene sequence: CDR1 SQVTM, CDR2 ANQGSEA. In nucleotides, the CDR3 is TGCAGCCGAAGTCCCACGACTCAGCGGAACAATGAGCAGTTCTTC. Translated: CSRSPTTQRNNEQFF.